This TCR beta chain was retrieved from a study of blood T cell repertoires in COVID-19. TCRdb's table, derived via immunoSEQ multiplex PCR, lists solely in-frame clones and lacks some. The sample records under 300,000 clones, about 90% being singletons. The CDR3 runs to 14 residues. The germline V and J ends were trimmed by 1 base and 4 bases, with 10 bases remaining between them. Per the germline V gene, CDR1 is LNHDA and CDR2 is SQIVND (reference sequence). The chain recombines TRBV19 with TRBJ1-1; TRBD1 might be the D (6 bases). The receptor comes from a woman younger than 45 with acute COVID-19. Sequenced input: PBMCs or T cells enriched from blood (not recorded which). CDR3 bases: TGTGCCAGTAGTATAGCAGGGGTACTCACTGAAGCTTTCTTT. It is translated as CASSIAGVLTEAFF.